One sample yielded the 26 T cell receptor beta chains listed below, sequenced in a study of blood T cell repertoires in COVID-19 (dated by TCRdb to between 2020 and 2021). The library was produced with the immunoSEQ multiplex PCR assay. TCRdb took this table from immuneACCESS and kept in-frame rearrangements with V and J called. Such tables lack part of the clones; where checked against another copy, unresolved V genes explain under half of the gap, and the rest is unexplained. This sample has 110,000 to 150,000 clones in its table, and about 84% of those were observed once. The ten top clones hold about 1.5% of the sample. The sequencing sample was made of PBMCs or T cells enriched from blood (not recorded which). Every receptor here comes from a woman younger than 30 who had been exposed to COVID-19.

The chain carries TRBV5-4 and TRBJ2-1; D unclear. The CDR3 extends over 11 amino acids. V was pared by 3 bases and J by 9 bases, with 7 bases between. CDR1 is SGHNT, CDR2 YYREEE, per germline (reference sequence). The chain's CDR3 is CASSSGSEQFF. CDR3 in DNA: TGTGCCAGCAGCTCAGGCTCTGAGCAGTTCTTC.

J is TRBJ2-1 and V is TRBV19; the match to TRBD2 covers 13 bases. The CDR3 runs 18 residues. CDR1 and CDR2 from the germline V gene are LNHDA and SQIVND (reference sequence). V dropped 1 base and J dropped 5; count of bases not matched to a gene: 8. The CDR3 DNA reads TGTGCCAGTAGTATAGGGTCCCGGACTAGCGGGAGTGACAATGAGCAGTTCTTC. As protein: CASSIGSRTSGSDNEQFF.

The V and J genes are TRBV4-3 and TRBJ2-7, with 8 bases that match TRBD2. This CDR3 comprises 13 residues. Germline V gene data show CDR1 as LGHNA and CDR2 as YSLEER. Losses at the gene ends were 4 bases for V and 7 bases for J; bases not matched to a gene: 6. The CDR3, as DNA: TGCGCCAGCAGCCCTGAGGAGCGGGAGGAGCAGTACTTC. Protein sequence: CASSPEEREEQYF.

This clone was seen a single time. V and J are TRBV11-2 and TRBJ2-2; D unclear. V lost 1 base and J 4 bases, leaving 7 bases between the germline ends. This CDR3 is 14 amino acids long. The V gene's germline CDR1 is SGHAT and CDR2 FQNNGV. CDR3 sequence: CASSLGVLTGELFF. CDR3 bases: TGTGCCAGCAGCTTAGGAGTTCTCACCGGGGAGCTGTTTTTT.

There are a few counts of this clone. This sequence joins TRBV5-1 and TRBJ2-1, with D perhaps TRBD1 (5 bases). Germline-derived CDR1 and CDR2 are SGHRS and YFSETQ. The CDR3 is made up of 18 amino acids. V was shortened by 3 bases and J by 0 bases, with 19 bases between the two germline ends. The CDR3 sequence: CASSSKLLTGYSYNEQFF. The CDR3 DNA reads as TGCGCCAGCAGCTCCAAACTACTAACAGGCTACTCCTACAATGAGCAGTTCTTC.

The rearrangement links TRBV27 to TRBJ1-1, with D tentatively TRBD1 (6 bases). Trimming took off 5 bases at V and 5 bases at J, with 15 bases between the two ends. The CDR3 extends over 14 amino acids. CDR1 and CDR2 (germline): MNHEY, SMNVEV (reference sequence). The CDR3 sequence: CASSHIDRKTEAFF. For the CDR3, the DNA is TGTGCCAGCAGTCACATTGACAGGAAGACTGAAGCTTTCTTT.

The chain carries TRBV19 and TRBJ1-4; tentatively, D is TRBD1 (6 bases). Trimming cost V 6 bases and J 5 bases, with 13 bases left between them. The V gene's germline CDR1 is LNHDA and CDR2 SQIVND (reference sequence). CDR3 length equals 14 residues. CDR3 DNA: TGTGCCAGTAGAAAACACGGACAGAATGAAAAACTGTTTTTT. It codes for CASRKHGQNEKLFF.

The chain employs TRBV9 and TRBJ2-7, with 14 nucleotides matching TRBD2. J lost 3 bases, V lost 2 bases, and 1 base had no gene match. The CDR3 runs 15 residues. Germline-derived CDR1 and CDR2 are SGDLS and YYNGEE. The CDR3 sequence: CASSVGTSGSYEQYF. Written as DNA, the CDR3 is TGTGCCAGCAGCGTGGGGACTAGCGGGAGCTACGAGCAGTACTTC. Combining the CDR3 with reference TRBV9 and TRBJ2-7 gives the whole variable domain DSGVTQTPKHLITATGQRVTLRCSPRSGDLSVYWYQQSLDQGLQFLIQYYNGEERAKGNILERFSAQQFPDLHSELNLSSLELGDSALYFCASSVGTSGSYEQYFGPGTRLTVT.

The chain employs TRBV7-3 and TRBJ2-1; 8 bases map to TRBD2. The J segment lost 5 bases and the V segment lost 0 bases, leaving 6 bases of the junction unmatched. CDR3 length: 16 amino acids. Germline V gene sequence: CDR1 SGHTA, CDR2 FQGTGA. In DNA form, the CDR3 reads TGTGCCAGCAGCTTAACGGGTGGGACTAGGAACAATGAGCAGTTCTTC. This codes for CASSLTGGTRNNEQFF.

This chain connects TRBV5-1 to TRBJ1-1; D is perhaps TRBD1 (5 bases). The CDR3 has 13 residues. V lost 1 base and J 4 bases, leaving 8 bases between the germline ends. Germline V gene sequence: CDR1 SGHRS, CDR2 YFSETQ. In DNA form, the CDR3 reads TGCGCCAGCAGCTTGAGCGGGGGCACTGAAGCTTTCTTT. This translates into CASSLSGGTEAFF.

This clone was recorded once. The rearrangement links TRBV28 to TRBJ2-7; 11 nucleotides match TRBD1. The CDR3 contains 15 residues. V trimming: 6 bases; J trimming: 3 bases; junction bases outside the gene matches: 7. Looked up from germline, CDR1 is MDHEN and CDR2 is SYDVKM. As DNA, the CDR3 is TGTGCCAGCAGGCAAGCCGGGACAGGGGGCTACGAGCAGTACTTC. Translated, it gives CASRQAGTGGYEQYF.

This chain uses TRBV7-2 with TRBJ1-1; 9 bases align to TRBD1. The V and J ends lost 3 bases and 4 bases, in that order; junction bases with no gene match: 6. CDR3 size: 15 residues. Germline values: CDR1 SGHTA, CDR2 FQGNSA. CDR3 amino acids: CASSFMTGGGTEAFF. The CDR3 DNA reads TGTGCCAGCAGCTTTATGACAGGGGGGGGCACTGAAGCTTTCTTT.

The CDR3 coding sequence is TGTGCCAGCAGTCCGTCGACTAGCGGGAGGGCCCTAGATACGCAGTATTTT. This sequence encodes CASSPSTSGRALDTQYF. V and J are TRBV27 and TRBJ2-3; 14 nucleotides agree with TRBD2. The CDR3 is made up of 17 amino acids. Losses at the gene ends were 5 bases for V and 5 bases for J; bases not matched to a gene: 9. Germline CDR1 and CDR2: MNHEY and SMNVEV (reference sequence).

The V and J genes are TRBV19 and TRBJ2-7; the D gene is possibly TRBD1 (6 bases). The CDR3 covers 14 residues. V was pared by 1 base and J by 6 bases, with 13 bases between. Germline V gene data show CDR1 as LNHDA and CDR2 as SQIVND (reference sequence). In DNA, the CDR3 is TGTGCCAGTAGTATAGGCCAGGGGATGGGCGAGCAGTACTTC. This encodes CASSIGQGMGEQYF.

The chain uses TRBV19 and TRBJ2-2, with 12 positions matching TRBD1. The CDR3 contains 16 residues. Per germline, CDR1 LNHDA and CDR2 SQIVND (reference sequence). V shed 6 bases, J shed 5 bases, and the junction held 7 bases outside the gene matches. In DNA form, the CDR3 reads TGTGCCAGTAGCCGAGGGACAGGGGGCGGTACCGGGGAGCTGTTTTTT. Its translation is CASSRGTGGGTGELFF.

This chain uses TRBV5-1 with TRBJ2-6; D is possibly TRBD1 (5 bases). V gave up 0 bases and J gave up 4 bases, with 8 bases separating them. The CDR3 covers 15 residues. Looked up from germline, CDR1 is SGHRS and CDR2 is YFSETQ. The CDR3 sequence is CASSLDGAGANVLTF. CDR3 nucleotide sequence: TGCGCCAGCAGCTTGGATGGGGCCGGGGCCAACGTCCTGACTTTC.

This chain links TRBV7-9 with TRBJ1-6, with a weak D call TRBD1 (5 bases). Germline V lookup: CDR1 SEHNR, CDR2 FQNEAQ (reference sequence). CDR3 size: 14 residues. Trimming removed 1 base at V and 5 bases at J, with 6 bases between. The CDR3 DNA sequence: TGTGCCAGCAGCTTAGAGACAGATAATTCACCCCTCCACTTT. It codes for CASSLETDNSPLHF.

The chain combines TRBV27 with TRBJ1-2; 9 bases line up with TRBD1. The CDR3 spans 15 residues. V lost 6 bases to trimming and J lost 5 bases; unmatched junction nucleotides: 10. Per germline, CDR1 MNHEY and CDR2 SMNVEV (reference sequence). The CDR3 bases are TGTGCCAGCAGGGCCCTGACAGGGGGGAGGTATGGCTACACCTTC. Amino acids: CASRALTGGRYGYTF.

The chain is built from TRBV30 and TRBJ1-2; D unclear. The germline gives CDR1 GTSNPN, CDR2 SVGIG (reference sequence). This CDR3 region has 14 residues. V gave up 0 bases and J gave up 4 bases, with 12 bases separating them. The CDR3 nucleotides are TGTGCCTGGAGTGTTTCTCTCCCCGGCTATGGCTACACCTTC. It is translated as CAWSVSLPGYGYTF.

The chain joins TRBV6-5 to TRBJ2-7, with a weak D call TRBD1 (6 bases). The CDR3 contains 15 residues. V was clipped by 8 bases and J by 5 bases, with 22 bases between them. The V gene's germline CDR1 is MNHEY and CDR2 SVGAGI. CDR3 protein: CASSFRGSELDEQYF. DNA for the CDR3: TGTGCCAGCTCCTTCAGGGGCTCAGAGTTGGACGAGCAGTACTTC.

This clone was seen more than once but under ten times. The chain is built from TRBV14 and TRBJ1-1; perhaps TRBD1 as D (5 bases). Looked up from germline, CDR1 is SGHDN and CDR2 is FVKESK. V was shortened by 3 bases and J by 7 bases, with 18 bases between the two germline ends. The CDR3 length is 15 residues. CDR3 in DNA: TGTGCCAGCAGCCAGATACGGGGCCAGGGACTTGAAGCTTTCTTT. It translates to CASSQIRGQGLEAFF.

Only a few counts were recorded for this clone. The chain carries TRBV7-2 and TRBJ1-1; the D gene is possibly TRBD1 (5 bases). Germline CDR1 SGHTA, CDR2 FQGNSA. CDR3 size: 14 residues. The V end lost 6 bases, the J end lost 4 bases, and 15 bases lay between the germline ends. This CDR3 is CASRSQGWGTEAFF. As DNA, the CDR3 is TGTGCCAGCAGGTCCCAGGGCTGGGGCACTGAAGCTTTCTTT. The whole variable domain, filled in from reference TRBV7-2 and TRBJ1-1, reads GAGVSQSPSNKVTEKGKDVELRCDPISGHTALYWYRQSLGQGLEFLIYFQGNSAPDKSGLPSDRFSAERTGGSVSTLTIQRTQQEDSAVYLCASRSQGWGTEAFFGQGTRLTVV.

V is TRBV7-6 and J is TRBJ1-4, with 11 positions matching TRBD1. This CDR3 region has 14 residues. Germline CDR1 is SGHVS and CDR2 is FNYEAQ. The V and J ends lost 4 bases and 8 bases, in that order; junction bases with no gene match: 3. The CDR3 spells CASSWTGGGEKLFF. The CDR3 DNA follows: TGTGCCAGCAGCTGGACAGGGGGCGGCGAAAAACTGTTTTTT.

The chain employs TRBV2 and TRBJ2-1; D may be TRBD2 (5 bases). Germline-derived CDR1 and CDR2 are SNHLY and FYNNEI. The CDR3 is 15 residues long. The V end was cut by 7 bases, the J end by 6 bases, with 19 bases between. CDR3 sequence reads: CASIIGESPGNEQFF. The CDR3 DNA is TGTGCCAGCATTATCGGGGAATCACCCGGCAATGAGCAGTTCTTC.

The count of this clone is one. V is TRBV13 and J is TRBJ2-1; 9 nucleotides align to TRBD2. J lost 12 bases, V lost 5 bases, and 8 bases had no gene match. Germline-derived CDR1 and CDR2 are PRHDT and FYEKMQ (reference sequence). CDR3 length: 13 residues. The CDR3 DNA is TGTGCCAGCAGCCTTGGGACTAGCCGGGTGCAGTTCTTC. Translated: CASSLGTSRVQFF.

This chain links TRBV7-3 with TRBJ2-7, with 9 bases lining up with TRBD2. With V trimmed by 5 bases and J by 1 base, 12 bases remained unmatched. Germline assignment: CDR1 SGHTA and CDR2 FQGTGA. There are 17 residues in the CDR3. In DNA, the CDR3 is TGTGCCAGCAGCACCCAAGAGACTAGCGGCCCTTCCTACGAGCAGTACTTC. Its protein is CASSTQETSGPSYEQYF. Full variable domain (outside the CDR3, taken from reference TRBV7-3 and TRBJ2-7): GAGVSQTPSNKVTEKGKYVELRCDPISGHTALYWYRQSLGQGPEFLIYFQGTGAADDSGLPNDRFFAVRPEGSVSTLKIQRTERGDSAVYLCASSTQETSGPSYEQYFGPGTRLTVT.